This T cell receptor beta chain was captured by sequencing in a study of blood T cells in healthy people across ages (dated by TCRdb to 2013 to 2016). For the study in its entirety: In model experiments, template switching captured roughly one uniquely barcoded TCR beta cDNA molecule for every two T cells. To track age-related changes in TCR beta repertoire diversity, the study relied on deep sequencing normalized with unique cDNA molecular identifiers. The donors were divided into four age groups: young (average roughly 17 years), middle-aged (under 40), aged (about 60) and long-lived (around 87). The study analyzed two additional independent replicas of 1 million unique cDNA reads from the same blood draw for two donors, one aged 18 to 30 and one aged 80 or older. Results and caveats for the whole study, not just this receptor: Total diversity estimates from one million sequenced T cells were considered lower bounds and underestimates. Compared with the aged group, the long-lived group had more naive CD4+ T cells, fewer expanded clones and increased TCR diversity, a pattern suggesting age selection. Donor CMV infection status was unknown, potentially confounding age-related changes in expanded clonotypes. Observed TCR beta diversity correlated strongly with the percentage of naive T cells measured by flow cytometry. Conclusive comparison of naive and antigen-experienced compartments was prevented by the profiling of bulk unsorted PBMCs. Observed TCR beta diversity per million T cells fell roughly linearly with age, and a significant reduction was already apparent by age around 36.

Libraries were constructed by 5' RACE. The run used an Illumina HiSeq 2500. A second PCR of roughly 7 to 11 cycles was performed with a sample-barcoded 5' primer and a J-beta primer mix. A unique molecular identifier was introduced onto each TCR beta cDNA molecule by a template-switch 5' adaptor carrying 12 random nucleotides. Each sample yielded at least 3 million CDR3-containing paired-end reads. First-strand cDNA was synthesized from all RNA with the Mint cDNA synthesis kit, primed by a TRBC-specific oligonucleotide. Following uracil-DNA glycosylase treatment, a first 18-cycle PCR with universal primers M1SS and BC2_uni_R was performed on all cDNA. On the study's bioinformatics: Normalization of each sample was performed by random selection of 1 million high-quality reads, each carrying a distinct molecular identifier. Reads sharing molecular identifiers were discarded rather than binned into consensus sequences. MiTCR, set to a Q25 quality threshold and the strictest error-elimination algorithm, was used for CDR3 identification, clonotype clustering and error correction. A nonparametric unseen species model with Euler transformation was used to estimate a lower bound on total TCR beta diversity. The raw public data were reprocessed by TCRdb itself: fastp quality trimming at Q25, MiXCR clonotype calling, in-frame beta chains only. Each record represents a unique CDR3 protein, reported with the most common genes and DNA among its rows. These V and J calls are TCRdb output, not the study's own analysis. This sample lists about 1 million distinct CDR3 sequences; roughly 24% were detected once. The top ten constitute 0.75% of the sample.

The donors were roughly 38 Caucasian individuals from Russia, aged roughly 6 to 90 years, who were systemically healthy. Around 10 milliliters of peripheral blood were collected from each donor into EDTA-treated Vacutainer tubes. Ficoll-Paque density-gradient centrifugation was used to isolate PBMCs, with at least 6 million obtained per sample. Total RNA was extracted from PBMCs with Trizol reagent, with at least 6 micrograms obtained per sample. For every donor, an aliquot of PBMCs went through flow cytometry to measure the percentages of naive CD45RAhigh/CD27high T cells. Notes on this clonotype: The antigen it recognizes is unknown. Per-nucleotide qualities are absent, and no much larger clonotype sits a single base away.

V is shortened by 5 bases, J by 6 bases, and the region joining them spans 15 bases. Including the terminal cysteine and phenylalanine, the CDR3 comprises 14 residues. Just the 42-base CDR3 DNA is kept, in frame starting at base 1. CDR1 and CDR2 were assigned from the germline V gene as MDHEN and SYDVKM. The same sample was also studied in work on T cells of mothers and their children. The second study's authors report: Nine systemically healthy Caucasian individuals, comprising three mothers and their six children, were included as donors. cDNA synthesis used all of the extracted RNA, with 1.5 ug of RNA in each 15 ul reaction. Sample barcodes and 2-4 random nucleotides were added via the M1S primer in the second PCR. More than 9 million TCR beta CDR3 reads were obtained from each mother, and millions of reads were obtained from each child. Thymic selection similarly shapes TCR recombination output in related and unrelated pairs, with minor effect from inherited differences. Normalized repertoire overlap was always found to be slightly, but never significantly, higher in related mother-child pairs than in unrelated mother-child pairs. Persistent microchimeric T cell clones were not detected, at a sensitivity of about 90 clones per million clonotypes. In the study, deep NGS was used to compare the TCR beta repertoires of mothers and children, and features distinguishing related mother-child pairs from unrelated individuals were sought. On average, the children were about 10 +/- 4 years old, while the mothers were about 40 +/- 4 years old. After adapter ligation with NEBNext reagents, the libraries were sequenced on Illumina HiSeq 2000 with 100+100 nt paired-end reads. Mother and child libraries were prepared a month apart and sequenced in separate runs to prevent cross-contamination. For each donor, between about 500,000 and 2,000,000 distinct TCR beta clonotypes were identified. Naive TCR beta clonotypes were estimated from low-frequency clonotypes matched to each donor's FACS-determined naive share, without sorting.

The origin of this receptor is a girl aged 2-15 years in good health. The V and J segments used are TRBV28 and TRBJ2-3; a confident D gene designation cannot be given. The sample consisted of blood. The sequence in DNA is TGTGCCAGCAGTCGAATCGACCAACTGGATACGCAGTATTTT. Its coded protein is CASSRIDQLDTQYF.